This T cell receptor (beta chain) was documented in a study of CD8+ T cells in alopecia areata. Germline lookup yields CDR1 SNHLY and CDR2 FYNNEI. The CDR3 length is 13 residues. Trimming left V 7 bases short and J 6 bases short, with 15 bases between. Investigators isolated RNA and reverse transcribed it into cDNA to act as the sequencing template. Some clones are missing from TCRdb's copy, which holds only in-frame ones; the method was immunoSEQ multiplex PCR. The sample carries some 42,000 clones, roughly 92% recorded once. The treatment was: oral pan-JAK inhibitor, 5-10 mg twice daily. The J gene is TRBJ1-1, the V gene TRBV2; the D is unclear. The material sequenced was CD8+ T cells sorted from blood, taken at week 24, from a patient treated with tofacitinib. The receptor comes from a human donor with alopecia areata. The CDR3 DNA is TGTGCCAGCATTAAGGCTCCTGCGGCTGAAGCTTTCTTT. It codes for CASIKAPAAEAFF.